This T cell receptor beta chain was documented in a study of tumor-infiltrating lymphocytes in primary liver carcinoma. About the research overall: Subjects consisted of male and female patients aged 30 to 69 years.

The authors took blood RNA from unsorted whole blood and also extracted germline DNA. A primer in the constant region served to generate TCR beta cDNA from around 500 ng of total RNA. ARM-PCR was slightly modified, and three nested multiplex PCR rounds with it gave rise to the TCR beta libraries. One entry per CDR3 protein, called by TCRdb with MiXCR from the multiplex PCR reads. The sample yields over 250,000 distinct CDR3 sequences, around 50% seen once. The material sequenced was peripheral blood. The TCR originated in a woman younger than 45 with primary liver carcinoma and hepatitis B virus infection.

CDR3 nucleotides: TGTGCCAGCAGCGTAGCTTGGACTAGCGGGAGAAGAGGTGGACAAAACATTCAGTACTTC. It is translated as CASSVAWTSGRRGGQNIQYF. The chain combines TRBV9 with TRBJ2-4, with 13 positions matching TRBD2. The length of the CDR3 is 20 residues. The V segment lost 0 bases and the J segment 5 bases; nucleotides outside the gene matches: 14. Germline values: CDR1 SGDLS, CDR2 YYNGEE.